These T cell receptor beta chains were read from a single sample in a study of radiotherapy plus CTLA-4 blockade in lung cancer. Clones were sequenced by immunoSEQ multiplex PCR, and TCRdb holds only the in-frame ones, with some missing. The table shows 30,000 to 45,000 clones, with 60% to 75% occurring only once. Sequenced here: peripheral blood, sampled from a patient treated with radiotherapy plus ipilimumab. Every receptor here comes from a human donor with non-small cell lung cancer who had stable disease on radiotherapy plus ipilimumab. Each CDR3 is given with its conserved first and last residue. The D gene is left open where the match is weak. A clone size is listed for some rows: how often the clone was seen (once, few, many), or a class if it is expanded.

d_gene: .; v_gene: TRBV5-6; j_gene: TRBJ2-2; abundance: .; CDR3nt: TGTGCCAGCAGCCTGGCCACCGGGGAGCTGTTTTTT; CDR3aa: CASSLATGELFF
d_gene: .; v_gene: TRBV9; j_gene: TRBJ2-2; abundance: once; CDR3nt: TGTGCCAGCAGCGTATCTGCCGGTCCTCCGACCGGGGAGCTGTTTTTT; CDR3aa: CASSVSAGPPTGELFF
d_gene: .; v_gene: TRBV19; j_gene: TRBJ1-6; abundance: .; CDR3nt: TGTGCCAGTAGTCTTAAGCCAGGAGGTCATTCACCCCTCCACTTT; CDR3aa: CASSLKPGGHSPLHF
d_gene: .; v_gene: TRBV29-1; j_gene: TRBJ2-5; abundance: .; CDR3nt: TGCAGCGTTCGGACGCAGTCGACGGAGACCCAGTACTTC; CDR3aa: CSVRTQSTETQYF
d_gene: .; v_gene: TRBV18; j_gene: TRBJ2-1; abundance: .; CDR3nt: TGTGCCAGCTCACCAGGGGAGGGGGCCTACTACAATGAGCAGTTCTTC; CDR3aa: CASSPGEGAYYNEQFF
d_gene: .; v_gene: TRBV6-5; j_gene: TRBJ1-2; abundance: .; CDR3nt: TGTGCCACCAGAGCCCCAGGGGACAACTATGGCTACACCTTC; CDR3aa: CATRAPGDNYGYTF
d_gene: .; v_gene: TRBV10-1; j_gene: TRBJ2-2; abundance: .; CDR3nt: TGCGCCAGCAGTGAAGGAGGGCAGGGAAGAACCACCGGGGAGCTGTTTTTT; CDR3aa: CASSEGGQGRTTGELFF
d_gene: TRBD1; v_gene: TRBV29-1; j_gene: TRBJ1-2; abundance: .; CDR3nt: TGCAGCGTTGACGAATCAGGGGGCAAGGGCTACACCTTC; CDR3aa: CSVDESGGKGYTF
d_gene: TRBD1; v_gene: TRBV28; j_gene: TRBJ1-2; abundance: .; CDR3nt: TGTGCCAGCAGTGTTGGGACAGGGTGGCGTGGCTACACCTTC; CDR3aa: CASSVGTGWRGYTF
d_gene: .; v_gene: TRBV5-1; j_gene: TRBJ1-4; abundance: .; CDR3nt: TGCGCCAGCAGGGACCGAGCAACTAATGAAAAACTGTTTTTT; CDR3aa: CASRDRATNEKLFF
d_gene: .; v_gene: TRBV11-2; j_gene: TRBJ1-1; abundance: .; CDR3nt: TGTGCCAGCAGCCGGACACTTAAAGAAGCTTTCTTT; CDR3aa: CASSRTLKEAFF
d_gene: TRBD1; v_gene: TRBV15; j_gene: TRBJ1-1; abundance: .; CDR3nt: TGTGCCACCAGCAGAGGTGGGACAGGGCCAGCTTTCTTT; CDR3aa: CATSRGGTGPAFF
d_gene: .; v_gene: TRBV11-2; j_gene: TRBJ1-1; abundance: .; CDR3nt: TGTGCCAGCAGCTTCCTTGGGGTAGGAGAGAACACTGAAGCTTTCTTT; CDR3aa: CASSFLGVGENTEAFF
d_gene: .; v_gene: TRBV5-1; j_gene: TRBJ2-5; abundance: .; CDR3nt: TGCGCCAGCAGAGACTTTCTAGAGACCCAGTACTTC; CDR3aa: CASRDFLETQYF
d_gene: .; v_gene: TRBV15; j_gene: TRBJ1-1; abundance: few; CDR3nt: TGTGCCACCAGTGGGGGGTTCACTGAAGCTTTCTTT; CDR3aa: CATSGGFTEAFF
d_gene: TRBD1; v_gene: TRBV14; j_gene: TRBJ1-3; abundance: .; CDR3nt: TGTGCCAGCAGCCACGCGACAGGGGAAAATGGAAACACCATATATTTT; CDR3aa: CASSHATGENGNTIYF
d_gene: .; v_gene: TRBV7-6; j_gene: TRBJ2-5; abundance: .; CDR3nt: TGTGCCAGCAGCTTAGGGCCGGGGATCGCACAAGAGACCCAGTACTTC; CDR3aa: CASSLGPGIAQETQYF